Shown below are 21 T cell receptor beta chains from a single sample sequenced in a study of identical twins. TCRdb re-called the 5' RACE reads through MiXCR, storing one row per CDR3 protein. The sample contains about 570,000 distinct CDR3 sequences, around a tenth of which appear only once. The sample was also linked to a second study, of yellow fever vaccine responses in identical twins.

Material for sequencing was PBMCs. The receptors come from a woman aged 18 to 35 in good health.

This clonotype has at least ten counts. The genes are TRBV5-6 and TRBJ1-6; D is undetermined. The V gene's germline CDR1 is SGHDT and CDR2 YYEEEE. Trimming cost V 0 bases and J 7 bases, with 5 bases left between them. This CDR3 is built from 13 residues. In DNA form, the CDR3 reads TGTGCCAGCAGCTTGGACAGCAATTCACCCCTCCACTTT. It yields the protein CASSLDSNSPLHF.

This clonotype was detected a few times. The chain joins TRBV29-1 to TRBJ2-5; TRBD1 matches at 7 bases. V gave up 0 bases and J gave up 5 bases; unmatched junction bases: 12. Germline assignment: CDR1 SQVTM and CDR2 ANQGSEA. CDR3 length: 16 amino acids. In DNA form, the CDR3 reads TGCAGCGTTGAAGATGTCCAGGGGGTTGATCGGGAGACCCAGTACTTC. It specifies CSVEDVQGVDRETQYF. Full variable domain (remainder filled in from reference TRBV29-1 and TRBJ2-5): SAVISQKPSRDICQRGTSLTIQCQVDSQVTMMFWYRQQPGQSLTLIATANQGSEATYESGFVIDKFPISRPNLTFSTLTVSNMSPEDSSIYLCSVEDVQGVDRETQYFGPGTRLLVL.

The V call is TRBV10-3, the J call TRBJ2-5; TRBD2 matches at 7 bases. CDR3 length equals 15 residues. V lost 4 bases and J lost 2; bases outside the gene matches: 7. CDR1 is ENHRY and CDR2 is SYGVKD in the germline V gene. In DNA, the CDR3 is TGTGCCATCAGTGCGGAAGCGGGGTCACAAGAGACCCAGTACTTC. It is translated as CAISAEAGSQETQYF.

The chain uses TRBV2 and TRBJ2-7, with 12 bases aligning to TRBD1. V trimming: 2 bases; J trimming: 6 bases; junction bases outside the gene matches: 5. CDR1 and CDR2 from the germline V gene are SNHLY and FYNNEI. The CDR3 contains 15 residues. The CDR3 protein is CASSETGQGATEQYF. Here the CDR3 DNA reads TGTGCCAGCAGTGAAACGGGACAGGGGGCGACCGAGCAGTACTTC.

Here the CDR3 reads CASNGHYTDTQYF. The CDR3 region has the DNA TGTGCCAGCAATGGACACTACACAGATACGCAGTATTTT. The chain recombines TRBV25-1 with TRBJ2-3; D is possibly TRBD1 (5 bases). The germline V gene has CDR1 MGHDK and CDR2 SYGVNS. Trimming cost V 7 bases and J 2 bases, with 10 bases left between them. The CDR3 is 13 residues long.

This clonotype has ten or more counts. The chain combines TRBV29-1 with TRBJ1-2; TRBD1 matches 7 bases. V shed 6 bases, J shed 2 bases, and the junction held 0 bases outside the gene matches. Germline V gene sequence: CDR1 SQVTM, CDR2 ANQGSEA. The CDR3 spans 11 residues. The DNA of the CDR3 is TGCAGCGTGGACAGGAACTATGGCTACACCTTC. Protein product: CSVDRNYGYTF.

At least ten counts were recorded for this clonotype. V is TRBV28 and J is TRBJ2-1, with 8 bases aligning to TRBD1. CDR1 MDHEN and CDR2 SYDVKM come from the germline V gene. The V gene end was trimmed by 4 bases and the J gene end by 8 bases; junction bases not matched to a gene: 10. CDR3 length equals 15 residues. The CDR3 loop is CASSSTRTGLDEQFF. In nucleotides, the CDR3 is TGTGCCAGCAGTTCTACTCGGACAGGGTTGGATGAGCAGTTCTTC.

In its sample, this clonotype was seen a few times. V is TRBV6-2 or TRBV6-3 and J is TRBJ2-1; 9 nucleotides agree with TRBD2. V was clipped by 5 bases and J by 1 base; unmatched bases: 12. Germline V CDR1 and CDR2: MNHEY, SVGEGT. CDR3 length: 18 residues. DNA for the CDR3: TGTGCCAGCAGTCCCGACATGAATAGCGGGAGTTCCTACAATGAGCAGTTCTTC. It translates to CASSPDMNSGSSYNEQFF.

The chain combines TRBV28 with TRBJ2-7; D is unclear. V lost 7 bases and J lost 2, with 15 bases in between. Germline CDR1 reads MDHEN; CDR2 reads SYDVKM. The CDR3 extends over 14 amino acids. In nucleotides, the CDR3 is TGTGCCAGCAAAACTGCTGGTTTGACCTACGAGCAGTACTTC. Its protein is CASKTAGLTYEQYF.

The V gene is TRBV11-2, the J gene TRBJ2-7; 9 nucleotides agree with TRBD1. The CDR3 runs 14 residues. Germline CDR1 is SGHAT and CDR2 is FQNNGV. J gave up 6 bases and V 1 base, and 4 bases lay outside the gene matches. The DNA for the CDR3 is TGTGCCAGCAGCTTAGGGGACAGGGTTCGCGAGCAGTACTTC. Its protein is CASSLGDRVREQYF.

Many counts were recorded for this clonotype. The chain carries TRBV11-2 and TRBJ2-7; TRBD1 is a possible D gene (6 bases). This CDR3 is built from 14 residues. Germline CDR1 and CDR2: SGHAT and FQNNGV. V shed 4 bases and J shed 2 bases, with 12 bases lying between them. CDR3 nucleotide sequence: TGTGCCAGCAGCTCGTCAGGGGTCCCCTACGAGCAGTACTTC. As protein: CASSSSGVPYEQYF. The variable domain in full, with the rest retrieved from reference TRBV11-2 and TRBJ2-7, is EAGVAQSPRYKIIEKRQSVAFWCNPISGHATLYWYQQILGQGPKLLIQFQNNGVVDDSQLPKDRFSAERLKGVDSTLKIQPAKLEDSAVYLCASSSSGVPYEQYFGPGTRLTVT.

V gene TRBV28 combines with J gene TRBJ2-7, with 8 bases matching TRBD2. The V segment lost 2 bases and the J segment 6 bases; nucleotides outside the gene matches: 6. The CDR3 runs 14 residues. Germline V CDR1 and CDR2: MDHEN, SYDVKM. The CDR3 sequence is CASSLGTSVFEQYF. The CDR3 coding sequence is TGTGCCAGCAGTTTAGGGACTAGTGTATTCGAGCAGTACTTC.

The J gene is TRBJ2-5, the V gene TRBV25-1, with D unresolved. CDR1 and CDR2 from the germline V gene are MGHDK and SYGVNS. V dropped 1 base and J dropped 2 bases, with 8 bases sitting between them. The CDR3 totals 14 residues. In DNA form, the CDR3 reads TGTGCCAGCAGTGAATTTGACGGGCAAGAGACCCAGTACTTC. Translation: CASSEFDGQETQYF. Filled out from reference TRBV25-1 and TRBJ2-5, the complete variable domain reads EADIYQTPRYLVIGTGKKITLECSQTMGHDKMYWYQQDPGMELHLIHYSYGVNSTEKGDLSSESTVSRIRTEHFPLTLESARPSHTSQYLCASSEFDGQETQYFGPGTRLLVL.

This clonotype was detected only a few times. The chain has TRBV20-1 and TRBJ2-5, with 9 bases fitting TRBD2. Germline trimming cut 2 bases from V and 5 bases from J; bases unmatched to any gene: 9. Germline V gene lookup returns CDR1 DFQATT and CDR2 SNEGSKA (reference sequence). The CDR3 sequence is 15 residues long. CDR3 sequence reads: CSARPFSGGLETQYF. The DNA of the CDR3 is TGCAGTGCTAGACCCTTTAGCGGGGGATTGGAGACCCAGTACTTC.

CDR3 coding DNA: TGTGCCAGCAGGGAAGGACTCACGAACACTGAAGCTTTCTTT. Its translation is CASREGLTNTEAFF. This chain uses TRBV12-3 or TRBV12-4 with TRBJ1-1; D ambiguous. This CDR3 spans 14 amino acids. Trimming removed 6 bases at V and 1 base at J, with 12 bases between.

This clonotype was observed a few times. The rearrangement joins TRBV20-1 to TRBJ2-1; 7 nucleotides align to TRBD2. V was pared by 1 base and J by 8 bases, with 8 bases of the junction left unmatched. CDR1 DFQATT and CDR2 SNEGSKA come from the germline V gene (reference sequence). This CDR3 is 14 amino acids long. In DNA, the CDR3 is TGCAGTGCTAGAGTGGCGGGAGTTTTGGATGAGCAGTTCTTC. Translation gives CSARVAGVLDEQFF.

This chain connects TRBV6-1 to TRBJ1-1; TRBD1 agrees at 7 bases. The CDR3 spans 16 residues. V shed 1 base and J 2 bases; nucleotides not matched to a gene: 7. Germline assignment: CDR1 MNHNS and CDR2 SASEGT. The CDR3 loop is CASSEVGQRANTEAFF. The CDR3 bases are TGTGCCAGCAGTGAAGTGGGACAGAGGGCAAACACTGAAGCTTTCTTT.

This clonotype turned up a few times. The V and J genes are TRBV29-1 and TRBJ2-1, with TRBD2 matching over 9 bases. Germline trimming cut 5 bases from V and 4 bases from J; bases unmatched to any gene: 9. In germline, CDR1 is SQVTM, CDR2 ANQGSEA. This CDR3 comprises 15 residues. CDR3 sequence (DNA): TGCAGCGTTCCCTATAGCGGGAGACCGTACAATGAGCAGTTCTTC. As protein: CSVPYSGRPYNEQFF.

CDR3 DNA: TGCGCCAGCAGTTCGCTCCGGGACAGGGGGCAAGAGACCCAGTACTTC. This sequence encodes CASSSLRDRGQETQYF. The chain couples TRBV5-1 to TRBJ2-5; 11 nucleotides line up with TRBD1. The CDR3 covers 16 residues. J lost 2 bases, V lost 5 bases, and 8 bases had no gene match. Germline CDR1 reads SGHRS; CDR2 reads YFSETQ.

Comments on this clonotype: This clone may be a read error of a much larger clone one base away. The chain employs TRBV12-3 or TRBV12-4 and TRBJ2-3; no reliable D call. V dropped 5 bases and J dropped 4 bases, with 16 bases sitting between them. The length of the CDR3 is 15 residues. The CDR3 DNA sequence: TGTGCCAGCAGTCTAAGGGCTATCCGCGCAGATACGCAGTATTTT. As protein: CASSLRAIRADTQYF.

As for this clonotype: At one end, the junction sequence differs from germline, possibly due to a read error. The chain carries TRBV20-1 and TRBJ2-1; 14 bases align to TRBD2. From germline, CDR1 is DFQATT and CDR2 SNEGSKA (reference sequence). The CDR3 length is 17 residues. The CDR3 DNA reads TGCTGTGCTAGAGATGGACTAGCGGGAGGTCTAGACGATGAGCAGTTCTTC. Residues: CCARDGLAGGLDDEQFF.